The 11 T cell receptor beta chains below all came from one sample that was sequenced in a study of regulatory T cells in long-lasting Graves disease. According to the study, TCR beta libraries were built with iRepertoire HTBI primers and CDR3-region Arm-PCR. TCRdb redid the calling of the multiplex PCR reads with MiXCR, one entry per CDR3 protein. The data hold hundreds of thousands of distinct CDR3 sequences, with roughly 15% observed a single time. The time point denotes: newly diagnosed GD, antithyroid drugs for less than 3 months. Scientists built the TCR library using RNA that was extracted from PBMCs. The data also belong to a second study, concerning T cells in Graves' hyperthyroidism and ophthalmopathy.

The source was peripheral blood mononuclear cells (PBMCs), collected at new diagnosis, from a patient treated with antithyroid drugs. All receptors come from a woman under 40 with Graves disease.

The chain carries TRBV27 and TRBJ2-4; 12 bases fit TRBD2. The V gene's germline CDR1 is MNHEY and CDR2 SMNVEV (reference sequence). CDR3 length equals 20 residues. The J segment lost 1 base and the V segment lost 3 bases, leaving 13 bases of the junction unmatched. The DNA for the CDR3 is TGTGCCAGCAGTTTCGGTAGGACTAGCGGGACCTTCGGGGCCAAAAACATTCAGTACTTC. This sequence encodes CASSFGRTSGTFGAKNIQYF.

This clonotype was picked up many times. The rearrangement uses TRBV28 and TRBJ2-3; D not certain. With 6 bases removed from V and 2 bases from J, the gap between germline ends came to 9 bases. This CDR3 has 13 residues. The germline CDR1 and CDR2 sequences are MDHEN and SYDVKM. CDR3 sequence reads: CASRAPDTDTQYF. The CDR3 coding sequence is TGTGCCAGCAGAGCACCCGACACAGATACGCAGTATTTT.

Of note for this clonotype: A read error is possible here, since a much larger clone lies one base away. V gene TRBV6-2 or TRBV6-3 combines with J gene TRBJ1-2; no clear D gene. Germline CDR1 is MNHEY and CDR2 is SVGEGT. The CDR3 totals 14 residues. The ends were cut back, 5 bases at V and 4 bases at J, with 14 bases in the middle. CDR3 region: CASSLGGSFYGYTF. The CDR3 coding sequence is TGTGCCAGCAGTCTGGGCGGGTCCTTCTATGGCTACACCTTC.

This clonotype has a handful of counts. The J gene is TRBJ1-2, the V gene TRBV28; D call uncertain. V was trimmed by 7 bases and J by 7 bases, leaving 19 bases between them. CDR3 length: 14 amino acids. Germline CDR1 is MDHEN and CDR2 is SYDVKM. This CDR3 reads CASTPNSRAGGYTF. The CDR3 nucleotides are TGTGCCAGCACCCCGAACAGTAGGGCTGGTGGCTACACCTTC.

In its sample, this clonotype was seen many times. This chain links TRBV29-1 with TRBJ2-5; a possible D gene is TRBD1 (6 bases). The CDR3 covers 14 residues. V lost 4 bases to trimming and J lost 2 bases, with 14 bases between them. The germline V gene has CDR1 SQVTM and CDR2 ANQGSEA. Written as DNA, the CDR3 is TGCAGCGTTGCTAGGGACAACCTGCAAGAGACCCAGTACTTC. This sequence encodes CSVARDNLQETQYF.

As regards this clonotype: The likely explanation is a read error, given a far larger clone one base away. The chain uses TRBV2 and TRBJ2-3, with D perhaps TRBD2 (5 bases). The closer fit of TRBJ2-1 to the DNA end suggests the J call may be wrong. Germline V gene sequence: CDR1 SNHLY, CDR2 FYNNEI. This CDR3 region has 15 residues. Here the CDR3 DNA reads TGTGCCAGCAGTGAAAGGGCGGGTTTCTACAATAAGCAGTTCTTC. It yields the protein CASSERAGFYNKQFF.

Many counts were recorded for this clonotype. This chain joins TRBV29-1 and TRBJ2-7; D possibly corresponds to TRBD2 (6 bases). The CDR3 runs 17 residues. The ends were cut back, 7 bases at V and 4 bases at J, with 29 bases in the middle. Germline CDR1 and CDR2: SQVTM and ANQGSEA. The CDR3, as DNA: TGCAGCGATTCGCGGGACGCCGGTCGGCTCCTATGGTACGAGCAGTACTTC. This sequence encodes CSDSRDAGRLLWYEQYF.

There are many counts of this clonotype. The CDR3 sequence is CSARDGRGGEKLFF. The CDR3 DNA follows: TGCAGTGCTAGAGATGGGAGAGGTGGCGAAAAACTGTTTTTT. The chain recombines TRBV20-1 with TRBJ1-4; D remains ambiguous. The CDR3 totals 14 residues. Germline-derived CDR1 and CDR2 are DFQATT and SNEGSKA (reference sequence). V was pared by 0 bases and J by 8 bases, with 13 bases between.

A remark on this clonotype: With a much larger clone just one base away, this may be a read error. This chain joins TRBV5-1 and TRBJ2-7, with D perhaps matching TRBD2 (5 bases). In germline, CDR1 is SGHRS, CDR2 YFSETQ. CDR3 length: 14 residues. The CDR3 here is CAGSLAEGTYEQYF. The DNA of the CDR3 is TGCGCCGGCAGCTTGGCCGAGGGAACCTACGAGCAGTACTTC.

The rearrangement links TRBV7-9 to TRBJ1-4; 7 nucleotides match TRBD1. The germline gives CDR1 SEHNR, CDR2 FQNEAQ (reference sequence). This CDR3 has 16 amino acids. V lost 5 bases, J lost 0 bases, and 6 bases stayed unmatched. The CDR3 reads CASSRDRAATNEKLFF. The CDR3 region has the DNA TGTGCCAGCAGCCGAGACAGGGCGGCAACTAATGAAAAACTGTTTTTT. The full variable domain, rest sourced from reference TRBV7-9 and TRBJ1-4, is DTGVSQNPRHKITKRGQNVTFRCDPISEHNRLYWYRQTLGQGPEFLTYFQNEAQLEKSRLLSDRFSAERPKGSFSTLEIQRTEQGDSAMYLCASSRDRAATNEKLFFGSGTQLSVL.

This clonotype appeared a few times. This sequence joins TRBV24-1 and TRBJ2-3; 7 nucleotides match TRBD1. Looked up from germline, CDR1 is KGHDR and CDR2 is SFDVKD. V gave up 8 bases and J gave up 3 bases; unmatched junction bases: 7. The CDR3 covers 14 residues. CDR3 in amino acids: CATTTGTDTDTQYF. Here the CDR3 DNA reads TGTGCCACCACAACCGGGACAGATACAGATACGCAGTATTTT.